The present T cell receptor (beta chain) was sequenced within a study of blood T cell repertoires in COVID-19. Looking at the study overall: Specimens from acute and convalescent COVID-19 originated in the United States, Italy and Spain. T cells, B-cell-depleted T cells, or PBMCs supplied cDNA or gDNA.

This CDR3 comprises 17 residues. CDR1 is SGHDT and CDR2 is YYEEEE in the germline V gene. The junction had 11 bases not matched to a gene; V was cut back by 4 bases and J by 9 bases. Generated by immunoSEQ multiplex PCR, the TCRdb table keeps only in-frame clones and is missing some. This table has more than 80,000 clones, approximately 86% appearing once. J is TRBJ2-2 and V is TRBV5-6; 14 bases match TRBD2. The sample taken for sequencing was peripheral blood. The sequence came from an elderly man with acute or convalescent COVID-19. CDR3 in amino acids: CASSEGLAGVWPRELFF. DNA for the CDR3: TGTGCCAGCAGCGAGGGACTAGCGGGAGTTTGGCCCAGGGAGCTGTTTTTT.